The clone carrying this T cell receptor (beta chain) came up a few times. Its specificity is not known. Prior to sequencing, the ViraFEST assay stimulated PBMC with viral peptide pools, which expanded the antigen-specific CD4+ T cells. Isolation of CD4+ T cells took place after 10 to 11 days of culture. They grew under 2.5 million PBMC in each well, adding around 10 IU/ml IL-2 and 10 ug/ml peptides. These data are taken from a study of vaccination effects on CD4 cells after COVID-19. This CDR3 is built from 15 residues. Germline V gene sequence: CDR1 SGHRS, CDR2 YFSETQ. V gave up 4 bases and J gave up 0 bases, with 10 bases separating them. The data were produced by immunoSEQ multiplex PCR, yet TCRdb's version contains in-frame clones alone and is incomplete. The sample contains around 83,000 clones, around 76% of which appear only once.

The source material was CD4+ T cells from PBMCs cultured with HCoV-229E spike peptides, sampled before COVID-19 vaccination. The genes are TRBV5-1 and TRBJ1-4; the D gene is possibly TRBD1 (6 bases). The receptor comes from a human donor who received a COVID-19 vaccine. CDR3 protein: CASSRDTPTNEKLFF. In nucleotides, the CDR3 is TGCGCCAGCAGCCGGGACACTCCAACTAATGAAAAACTGTTTTTT.